Listed here is a single T cell receptor (beta chain). Recruits, aged roughly 18 to 100 years, lived in 24 US areas. Allocation to cohorts depended on clinical history reported by the participants. Sequencing was performed with immunoSEQ multiplex PCR; in TCRdb, only in-frame clones are kept and a portion is missing. The sample consists of approximately 140,000 clones, less than 90% of them appearing once. This CDR3 has 13 amino acids. The germline V gene encodes CDR1 MDHEN and CDR2 SYDVKM. Trimming left V 3 bases short and J 3 bases short, with 6 bases between. The sample originates from a study of blood T cell repertoires in COVID-19. Study-wide background: Sites across the United States, Italy and Spain contributed samples from acute and convalescent COVID-19.

The V gene is TRBV28, the J gene TRBJ2-1, with D unclear. The source material was PBMCs or T cells enriched from blood (not recorded which). The receptor comes from a man aged 35-49 years with acute COVID-19. The CDR3 sequence is CASSLGYYNEQFF. In DNA, the CDR3 is TGTGCCAGCAGTTTGGGCTACTACAATGAGCAGTTCTTC. Full variable domain (missing parts from reference TRBV28 and TRBJ2-1): DVKVTQSSRYLVKRTGEKVFLECVQDMDHENMFWYRQDPGLGLRLIYFSYDVKMKEKGDIPEGYSVSREKKERFSLILESASTNQTSMYLCASSLGYYNEQFFGPGTRLTVL.